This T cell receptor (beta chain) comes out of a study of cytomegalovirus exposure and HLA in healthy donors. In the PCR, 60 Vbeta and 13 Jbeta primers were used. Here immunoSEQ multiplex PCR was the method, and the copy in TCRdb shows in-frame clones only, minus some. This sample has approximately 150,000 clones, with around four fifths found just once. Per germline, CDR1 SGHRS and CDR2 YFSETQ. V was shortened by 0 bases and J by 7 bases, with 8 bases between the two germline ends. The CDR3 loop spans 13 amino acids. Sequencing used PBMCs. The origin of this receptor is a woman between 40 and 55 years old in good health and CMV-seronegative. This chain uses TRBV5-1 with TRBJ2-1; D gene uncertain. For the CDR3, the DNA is TGCGCCAGCAGCTTGGGGGCCCCGAATGAGCAGTTCTTC. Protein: CASSLGAPNEQFF.